This T cell receptor (beta chain) was recorded in a study of T cell responses to AZD1222 COVID-19 vaccine. Repertoires were generated with immunoSEQ multiplex PCR, while TCRdb's copy carries only in-frame clones and drops some. The sample has around 130,000 clones; approximately 86% are singletons. V lost 6 bases and J lost 3; bases outside the gene matches: 3. Germline-derived CDR1 and CDR2 are SGHTA and FQGNSA. CDR3 size: 14 residues. The material sequenced was peripheral blood, taken on day 0 of AZD1222 vaccination. This rearrangement joins TRBV7-2 to TRBJ2-3, with 10 nucleotides matching TRBD2. This sequence was found in an adult in good health. The CDR3 DNA reads TGTGCCAGCAGGACTAGCGGGTTGACAGATACGCAGTATTTT. Residues: CASRTSGLTDTQYF.